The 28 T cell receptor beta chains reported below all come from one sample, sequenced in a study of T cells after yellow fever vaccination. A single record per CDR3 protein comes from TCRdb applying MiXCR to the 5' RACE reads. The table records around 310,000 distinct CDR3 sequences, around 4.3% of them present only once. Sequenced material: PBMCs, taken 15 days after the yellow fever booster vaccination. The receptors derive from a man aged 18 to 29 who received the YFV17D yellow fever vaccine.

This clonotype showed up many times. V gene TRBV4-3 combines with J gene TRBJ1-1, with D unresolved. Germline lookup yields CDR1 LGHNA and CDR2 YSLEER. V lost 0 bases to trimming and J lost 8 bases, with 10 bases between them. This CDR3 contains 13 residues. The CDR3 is CASSQDRGAEAFF. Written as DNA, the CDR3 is TGCGCCAGCAGCCAAGATCGGGGTGCGGAAGCTTTCTTT.

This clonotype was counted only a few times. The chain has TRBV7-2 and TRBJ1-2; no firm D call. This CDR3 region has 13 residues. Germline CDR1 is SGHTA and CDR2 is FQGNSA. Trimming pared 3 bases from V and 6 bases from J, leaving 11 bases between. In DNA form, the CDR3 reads TGTGCCAGCAGCTTTAGATGGGGTGATGGCTACACCTTC. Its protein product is CASSFRWGDGYTF.

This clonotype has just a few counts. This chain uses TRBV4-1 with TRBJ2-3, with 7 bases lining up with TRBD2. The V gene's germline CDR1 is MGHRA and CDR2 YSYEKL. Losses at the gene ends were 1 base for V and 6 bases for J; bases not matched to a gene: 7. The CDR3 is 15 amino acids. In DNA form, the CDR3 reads TGCGCCAGCAGCCAAGTCGCGGGGGAACCCGATACGCAGTATTTT. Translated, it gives CASSQVAGEPDTQYF.

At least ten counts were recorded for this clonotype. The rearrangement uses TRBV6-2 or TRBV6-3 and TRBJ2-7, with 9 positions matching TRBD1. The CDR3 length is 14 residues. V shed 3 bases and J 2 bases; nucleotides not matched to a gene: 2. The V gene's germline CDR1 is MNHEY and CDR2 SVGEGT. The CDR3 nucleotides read TGTGCCAGCAGTTATAGGACAGGGGCCTACGAGCAGTACTTC. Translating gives CASSYRTGAYEQYF.

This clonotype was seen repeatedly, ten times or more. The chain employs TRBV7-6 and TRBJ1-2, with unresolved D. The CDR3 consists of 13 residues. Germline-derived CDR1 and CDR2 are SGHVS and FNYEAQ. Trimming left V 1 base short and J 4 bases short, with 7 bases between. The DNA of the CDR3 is TGTGCCAGCAGCTTAGTACAGAGCTATGGCTACACCTTC. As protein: CASSLVQSYGYTF.

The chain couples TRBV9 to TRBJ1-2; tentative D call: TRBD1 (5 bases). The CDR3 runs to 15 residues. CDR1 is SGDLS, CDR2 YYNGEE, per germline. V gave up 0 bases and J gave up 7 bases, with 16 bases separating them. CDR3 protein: CASSVVGDQSSGYTF. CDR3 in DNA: TGTGCCAGCAGCGTAGTTGGGGACCAGAGCTCTGGCTACACCTTC.

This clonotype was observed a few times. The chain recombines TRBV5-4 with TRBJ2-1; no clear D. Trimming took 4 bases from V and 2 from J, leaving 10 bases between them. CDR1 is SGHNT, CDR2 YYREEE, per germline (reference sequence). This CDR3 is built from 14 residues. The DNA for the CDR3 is TGTGCCAGCAGCCAAACCAGCGCCTACAATGAGCAGTTCTTC. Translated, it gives CASSQTSAYNEQFF.

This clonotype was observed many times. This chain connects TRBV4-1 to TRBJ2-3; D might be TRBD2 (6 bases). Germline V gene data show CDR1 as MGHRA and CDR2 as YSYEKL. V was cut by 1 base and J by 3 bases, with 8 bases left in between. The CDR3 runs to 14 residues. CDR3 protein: CASSQVGGTDTQYF. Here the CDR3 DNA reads TGCGCCAGCAGCCAAGTGGGAGGTACAGATACGCAGTATTTT.

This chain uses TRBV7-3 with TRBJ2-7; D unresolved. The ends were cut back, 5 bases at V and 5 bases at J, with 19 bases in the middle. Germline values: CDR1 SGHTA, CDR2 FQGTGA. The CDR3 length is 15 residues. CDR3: CASSQSLGKRNEQYV. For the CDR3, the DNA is TGTGCCAGCAGCCAAAGCCTTGGAAAGAGGAACGAGCAGTACGTC.

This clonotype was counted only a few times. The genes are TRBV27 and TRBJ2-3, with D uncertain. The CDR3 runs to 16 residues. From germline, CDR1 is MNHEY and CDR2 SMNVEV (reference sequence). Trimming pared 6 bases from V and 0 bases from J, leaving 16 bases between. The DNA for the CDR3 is TGTGCCAGCAGCCCCCTTCTTAGCTCCAGCACAGATACGCAGTATTTT. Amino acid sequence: CASSPLLSSSTDTQYF.

The chain's CDR3 is CASSLGEGQGVDGYTF. The CDR3 DNA sequence: TGTGCCAGCAGCTTGGGCGAGGGACAGGGAGTGGATGGCTACACCTTC. The chain has TRBV12-3 or TRBV12-4 and TRBJ1-2; TRBD1 matches at 9 bases. V shed 6 bases and J 6 bases; nucleotides not matched to a gene: 14. The CDR3 runs to 16 residues.

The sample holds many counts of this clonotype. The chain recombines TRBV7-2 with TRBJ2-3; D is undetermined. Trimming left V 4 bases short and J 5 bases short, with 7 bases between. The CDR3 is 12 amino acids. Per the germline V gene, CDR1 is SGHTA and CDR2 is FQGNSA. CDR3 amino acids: CASSSYLDTQYF. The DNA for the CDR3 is TGTGCCAGCAGCTCCTACTTAGATACGCAGTATTTT.

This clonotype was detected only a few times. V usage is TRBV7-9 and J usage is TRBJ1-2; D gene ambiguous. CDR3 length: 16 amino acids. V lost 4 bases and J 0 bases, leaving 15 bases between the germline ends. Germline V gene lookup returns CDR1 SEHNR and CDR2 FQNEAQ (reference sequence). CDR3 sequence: CASSSWERASNYGYTF. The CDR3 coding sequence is TGTGCCAGCAGCTCTTGGGAACGGGCATCTAACTATGGCTACACCTTC. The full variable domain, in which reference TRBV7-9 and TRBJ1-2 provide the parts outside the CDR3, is DTGVSQNPRHKITKRGQNVTFRCDPISEHNRLYWYRQTLGQGPEFLTYFQNEAQLEKSRLLSDRFSAERPKGSFSTLEIQRTEQGDSAMYLCASSSWERASNYGYTFGSGTRLTVV.

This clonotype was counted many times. Written as DNA, the CDR3 is TGTGCCAGCACATTCGGCGGGACTGATGGCTACACCTTC. Translated, it gives CASTFGGTDGYTF. This chain joins TRBV6-1 and TRBJ1-2, with a possible D match to TRBD1 (5 bases). Germline loops: CDR1 MNHNS, CDR2 SASEGT. V was pared by 7 bases and J by 6 bases, with 15 bases between. The CDR3 has 13 residues.

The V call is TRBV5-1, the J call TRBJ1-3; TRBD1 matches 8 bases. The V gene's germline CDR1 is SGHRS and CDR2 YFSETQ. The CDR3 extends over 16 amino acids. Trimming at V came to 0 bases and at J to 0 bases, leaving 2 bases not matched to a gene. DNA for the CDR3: TGCGCCAGCAGCTTGGGGACAGGGTTCTCTGGAAACACCATATATTTT. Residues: CASSLGTGFSGNTIYF.

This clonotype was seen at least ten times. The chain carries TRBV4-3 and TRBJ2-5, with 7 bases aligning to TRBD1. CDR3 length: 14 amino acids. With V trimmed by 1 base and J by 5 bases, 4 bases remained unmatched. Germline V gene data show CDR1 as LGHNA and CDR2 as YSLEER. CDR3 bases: TGCGCCAGCAGCCAAGGACAGGGCGAGGAGACCCAGTACTTC. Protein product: CASSQGQGEETQYF.

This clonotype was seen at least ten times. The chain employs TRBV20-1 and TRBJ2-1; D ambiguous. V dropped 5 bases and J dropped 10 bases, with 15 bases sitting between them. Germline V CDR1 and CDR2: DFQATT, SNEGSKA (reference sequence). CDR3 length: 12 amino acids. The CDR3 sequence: CSAVQVWQEQFF. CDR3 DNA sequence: TGCAGTGCTGTACAAGTGTGGCAGGAGCAGTTCTTC.

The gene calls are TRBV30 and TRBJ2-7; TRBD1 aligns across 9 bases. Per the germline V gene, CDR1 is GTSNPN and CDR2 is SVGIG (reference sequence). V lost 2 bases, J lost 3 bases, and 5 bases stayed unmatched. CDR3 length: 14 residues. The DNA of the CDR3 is TGTGCCTGGAGTCGACAGGGGGTCGTCTACGAGCAGTACTTC. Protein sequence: CAWSRQGVVYEQYF.

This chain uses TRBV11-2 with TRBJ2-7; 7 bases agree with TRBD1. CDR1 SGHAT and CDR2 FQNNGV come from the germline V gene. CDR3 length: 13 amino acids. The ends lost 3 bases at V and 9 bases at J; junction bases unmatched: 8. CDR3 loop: CASSLDRLRGQYF. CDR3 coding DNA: TGTGCCAGCAGCTTGGACAGGTTACGAGGGCAGTACTTC.

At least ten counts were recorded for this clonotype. The CDR3 here is CASSGRHRRATEAFF. CDR3 sequence (DNA): TGTGCCAGCAGCGGACGACACCGACGGGCCACTGAAGCTTTCTTT. The V call is TRBV5-6, the J call TRBJ1-1; D ambiguous. V was cut by 4 bases and J by 4 bases, with 17 bases left in between. The germline V gene encodes CDR1 SGHDT and CDR2 YYEEEE. The CDR3 length is 15 residues.

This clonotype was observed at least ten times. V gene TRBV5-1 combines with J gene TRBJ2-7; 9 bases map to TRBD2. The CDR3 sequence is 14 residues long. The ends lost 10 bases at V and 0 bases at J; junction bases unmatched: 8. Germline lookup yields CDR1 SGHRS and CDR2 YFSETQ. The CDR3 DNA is TGCGCCGGGGTGAAGCGGGGGGTCTCCTACGAGCAGTACGTC. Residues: CAGVKRGVSYEQYV.

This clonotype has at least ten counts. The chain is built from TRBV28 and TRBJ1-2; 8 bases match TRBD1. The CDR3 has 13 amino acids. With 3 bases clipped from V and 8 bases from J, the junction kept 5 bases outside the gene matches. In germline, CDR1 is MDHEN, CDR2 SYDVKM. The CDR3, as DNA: TGTGCCAGCAGTTTGGGGGCAGGGGGCGGCTACACCTTC. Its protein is CASSLGAGGGYTF.

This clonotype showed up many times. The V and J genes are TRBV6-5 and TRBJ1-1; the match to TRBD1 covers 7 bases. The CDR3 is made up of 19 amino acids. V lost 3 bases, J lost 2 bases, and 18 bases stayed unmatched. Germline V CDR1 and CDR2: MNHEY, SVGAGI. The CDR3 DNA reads TGTGCCAGCAGTTATGACAGGGCAGGCTTCAGTGGACAAAACACTGAAGCTTTCTTT. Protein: CASSYDRAGFSGQNTEAFF.

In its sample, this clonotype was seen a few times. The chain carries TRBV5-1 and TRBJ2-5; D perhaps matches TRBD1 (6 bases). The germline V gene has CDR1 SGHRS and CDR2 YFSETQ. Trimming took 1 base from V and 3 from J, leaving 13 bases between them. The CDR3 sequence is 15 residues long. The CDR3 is CASSLSGRTEETQYF. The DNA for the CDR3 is TGCGCCAGCAGCTTGAGCGGTAGGACAGAAGAGACCCAGTACTTC.

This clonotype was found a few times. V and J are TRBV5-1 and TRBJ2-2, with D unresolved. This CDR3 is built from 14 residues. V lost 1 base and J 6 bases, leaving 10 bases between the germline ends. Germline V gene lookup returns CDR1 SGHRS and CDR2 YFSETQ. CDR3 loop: CASSLRQAAGELFF. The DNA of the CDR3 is TGCGCCAGCAGCTTGCGGCAGGCGGCCGGGGAGCTGTTTTTT.

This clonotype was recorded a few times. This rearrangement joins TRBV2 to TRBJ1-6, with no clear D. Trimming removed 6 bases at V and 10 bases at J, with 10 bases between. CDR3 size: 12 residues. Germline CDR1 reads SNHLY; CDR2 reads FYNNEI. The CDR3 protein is CASRDLRSPLHF. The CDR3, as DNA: TGTGCCAGCAGGGACCTACGGTCACCCCTCCACTTT.

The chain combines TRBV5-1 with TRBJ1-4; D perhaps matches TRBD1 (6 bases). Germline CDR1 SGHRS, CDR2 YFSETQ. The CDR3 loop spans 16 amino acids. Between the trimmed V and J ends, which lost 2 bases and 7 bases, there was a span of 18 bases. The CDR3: CASSFGTNSPVEKLFF. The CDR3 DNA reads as TGCGCCAGCAGCTTCGGGACAAATTCTCCCGTTGAAAAACTGTTTTTT.

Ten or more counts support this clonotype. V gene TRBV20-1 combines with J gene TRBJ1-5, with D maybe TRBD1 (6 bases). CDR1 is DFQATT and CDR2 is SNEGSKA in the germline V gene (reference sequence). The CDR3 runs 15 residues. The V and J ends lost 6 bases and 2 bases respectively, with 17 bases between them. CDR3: CSAHTGNSGNQPQHF. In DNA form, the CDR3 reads TGCAGTGCGCATACAGGGAATTCTGGCAATCAGCCCCAGCATTTT.